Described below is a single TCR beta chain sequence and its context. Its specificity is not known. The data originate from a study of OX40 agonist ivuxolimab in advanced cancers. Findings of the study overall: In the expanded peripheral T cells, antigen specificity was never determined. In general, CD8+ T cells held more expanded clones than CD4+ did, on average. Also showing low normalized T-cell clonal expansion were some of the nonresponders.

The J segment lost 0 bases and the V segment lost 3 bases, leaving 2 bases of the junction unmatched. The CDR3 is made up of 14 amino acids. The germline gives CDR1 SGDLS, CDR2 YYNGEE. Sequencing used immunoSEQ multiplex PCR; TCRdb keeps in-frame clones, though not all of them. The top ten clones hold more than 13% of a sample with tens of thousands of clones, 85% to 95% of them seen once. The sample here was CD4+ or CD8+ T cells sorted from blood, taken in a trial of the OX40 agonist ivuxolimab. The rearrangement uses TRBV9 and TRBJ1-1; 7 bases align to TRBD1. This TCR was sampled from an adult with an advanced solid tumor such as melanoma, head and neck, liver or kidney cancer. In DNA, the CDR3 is TGTGCCAGCAGCGCAGGGGGTATGAACACTGAAGCTTTCTTT. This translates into CASSAGGMNTEAFF.